These 7 T cell receptor beta chains were all obtained from the same sample, sequenced in a study of identical twins. TCRdb re-called the 5' RACE reads with MiXCR, one entry per CDR3 protein. The data hold fewer than 550,000 distinct CDR3 sequences, with roughly an eighth observed a single time. The same data also contributed to another study, on yellow fever vaccine responses in identical twins.

Sample: CD4+ T cells sorted from blood. The origin of the receptors is a woman between 18 and 29 years old in good health.

This clonotype was observed a handful of times. The rearrangement joins TRBV11-2 to TRBJ2-5, with a possible D match to TRBD1 (6 bases). The CDR3 sequence is 15 residues long. Trimming pared 3 bases from V and 0 bases from J, leaving 11 bases between. Germline values: CDR1 SGHAT, CDR2 FQNNGV. In nucleotides, the CDR3 is TGTGCCAGCAGCTTTACAACAGGGTACCAAGAGACCCAGTACTTC. Translating gives CASSFTTGYQETQYF.

This CDR3 is CASSIIGGDTQYF. The CDR3 DNA is TGTGCCAGCAGCATTATTGGTGGAGATACGCAGTATTTT. The chain links TRBV5-6 to TRBJ2-3; no firm D call. The length of the CDR3 is 13 residues. CDR1 is SGHDT, CDR2 YYEEEE, per germline. V lost 4 bases, J lost 5 bases, and 11 bases lay in between.

This clonotype has just a few counts. The chain couples TRBV12-3 or TRBV12-4 to TRBJ1-2; no clear D. This CDR3 is 13 amino acids long. Trimming cost V 5 bases and J 7 bases, with 14 bases left between them. The CDR3 nucleotides are TGTGCCAGCAGTATCGGTTTAATGAGTGGCTACACCTTC. It codes for CASSIGLMSGYTF.

This clonotype was found many times. The CDR3 is CASSPPTGELFF. In DNA, the CDR3 is TGTGCCAGCAGCCCCCCCACCGGGGAGCTGTTTTTT. V usage is TRBV7-3 and J usage is TRBJ2-2; D ambiguous. This CDR3 has 12 residues. The germline CDR1 and CDR2 sequences are SGHTA and FQGTGA. V lost 5 bases, J lost 4 bases, and 5 bases lay in between.

This rearrangement joins TRBV20-1 to TRBJ2-2; maybe TRBD1 (6 bases). Germline CDR1 and CDR2: DFQATT and SNEGSKA (reference sequence). The V end was cut by 2 bases, the J end by 4 bases, with 8 bases between. The CDR3 totals 13 residues. Here the CDR3 reads CSARRTATGELFF. The DNA for the CDR3 is TGCAGTGCTAGACGGACAGCCACCGGGGAGCTGTTTTTT.

This clonotype has a count of ten or more. The genes are TRBV7-9 and TRBJ1-2; TRBD1 matches 8 bases. Germline V lookup: CDR1 SEHNR, CDR2 FQNEAQ (reference sequence). V lost 5 bases to trimming and J lost 1 base; unmatched junction nucleotides: 3. This CDR3 has 14 amino acids. The CDR3 loop reads CASSGTGYNYGYTF. DNA of the CDR3: TGTGCCAGCAGCGGGACAGGTTATAACTATGGCTACACCTTC.

This clonotype was counted only a few times. The chain employs TRBV20-1 and TRBJ1-5; a weak D match, TRBD1 (5 bases). In germline, CDR1 is DFQATT, CDR2 SNEGSKA (reference sequence). The V end was cut by 7 bases, the J end by 1 base, with 17 bases between. The CDR3 length is 15 residues. As DNA, the CDR3 is TGCAGTGGGTGGTCAGGGCCGACGAGCAATCAGCCCCAGCATTTT. Its protein is CSGWSGPTSNQPQHF.